Listed here is a single T cell receptor beta chain. As yet, its antigen is unknown. The sample originates from a study of response to subunit inactivated influenza vaccine. Findings of the study overall: That few new T cells are recruited by each seasonal influenza vaccination was the authors' suggestion.

The CDR3 extends over 13 amino acids. Trimming removed 10 bases from V and 7 bases from J, with 16 bases in between. Germline assignment: CDR1 MNHNS and CDR2 SASEGT. TCRdb itself ran the RT-PCR reads through MiXCR, one entry per CDR3 protein. The sample has 550,000 to 800,000 distinct CDR3 sequences, about 15% seen once. The receptor was isolated from a man aged 50-59 years who received an inactivated influenza vaccine. The chain combines TRBV6-1 with TRBJ2-2, with a possible D match to TRBD2 (6 bases). Sequences were derived from PBMCs from blood, sampled 11 to 12 days after vaccination. DNA for the CDR3: TGTGCCACCCGAAGGGAGGTTGGCGGGGAGCTGTTTTTT. It translates to CATRREVGGELFF.